This note documents a single T cell receptor beta chain sequence. Its antigen remains undetermined. One base away there is no much larger clone; base qualities are not given. This sample stems from a study of technical replicates of blood from a few donors (dated by TCRdb to about 2017). The method behind the library was the immunoSEQ multiplex PCR assay. TCRdb carries this immuneACCESS record with in-frame sequences only. Its versions omit some clonotypes, under half of them owing to an unresolved V gene in the studies checked, with the rest unexplained. This sample has tens of thousands of clones in its table, and 90% to 95% of those were observed once. 0.25% to 0.35% of the sample is held by the ten biggest clonotypes. The cysteine opens and the phenylalanine closes a CDR3 of 15 amino acids. Left in the record is the CDR3 DNA by itself, 45 bases read in frame from the first base. The germline V gene sets CDR1 to SNHLY and CDR2 to FYNNEI. At the junction V is shortened by 3 bases and J by 4 bases; bases outside the gene matches: 5.

The receptor was derived from a human donor in good health. Recombination connected TRBV2 to TRBJ2-3; 9 central nucleotides agree with TRBD2. Specimen: T cells isolated from PBMCs. CDR3 reads: CASSDRGRAPDTQYF. The DNA is as follows: TGTGCCAGCAGTGACCGCGGGAGGGCCCCAGATACGCAGTATTTT.